The rows below give T cell receptor beta chains drawn from one sample of a study of blood T cell repertoires in COVID-19. Using immunoSEQ multiplex PCR, the repertoire was profiled, and TCRdb retains in-frame clones only, with some absent. In the table there are roughly 260,000 clones, roughly four fifths of which are singletons. The sequenced sample consisted of peripheral blood. All receptors come from a woman in her 70s with acute or convalescent COVID-19. Each CDR3 is given with its conserved first and last residue. Each record gives: J gene, clone size, V gene, CDR3 length, D gene, CDR3 DNA, CDR3 protein. The D gene is left open where the match is weak. Part of the rows lack a size; the others show once, few, many or a class for expanded clones.

>TRBJ1-2|-|TRBV7-9|14|-
TGTGCCAGCAGCTTTGGAGGCACTAACTATGGCTACACCTTC
CASSFGGTNYGYTF
>TRBJ2-7|-|TRBV2|18|TRBD2
TGTGCCAGCAGTTCTCAGTGGTTAGCGGGGACGGAAAGCAGCGAGCAGTACTTC
CASSSQWLAGTESSEQYF
>TRBJ1-6|once|TRBV9|15|-
TGTGCCAGCAGCGCCCTCGGGGTTTCTAATTCACCCCTCCACTTT
CASSALGVSNSPLHF
>TRBJ1-5|-|TRBV2|14|TRBD1
TGTGCCAGCAGCCCGACAGGGGGGGATCAGCCCCAGCATTTT
CASSPTGGDQPQHF
>TRBJ2-5|-|TRBV29-1|14|-
TGCAGCGTTGAAATTAGGCAGGCCTATGAGACCCAGTACTTC
CSVEIRQAYETQYF
>TRBJ2-1|-|TRBV10-2|16|-
TGCGCCAGCAGTGGTCGCCGCGGCCACCCCTACAATGAGCAGTTCTTC
CASSGRRGHPYNEQFF
>TRBJ1-4|-|TRBV7-9|15|TRBD1
TGTGCCAGCAGCCTTGGACAGGCAACTAATGAAAAACTGTTTTTT
CASSLGQATNEKLFF
>TRBJ1-4|-|TRBV6-4|8|-
TGTGCCAGCAGGGGCCTGTTTTTT
CASRGLFF
>TRBJ2-2|-|TRBV19|13|TRBD1
TGTGCCAGTACAGGACAGGGGACCGGGGAGCTGTTTTTT
CASTGQGTGELFF
>TRBJ2-2|-|TRBV7-2|15|-
TGTGCCAGCAGCTTAGCCGGGATCAACACCGGGGAGCTGTTTTTT
CASSLAGINTGELFF
>TRBJ1-4|-|TRBV7-9|13|-
TGTGCCAGCAGCCACCCGACAGGTTGGAAACTGTTTTTT
CASSHPTGWKLFF
>TRBJ1-5|-|TRBV7-2|14|-
TGTGCCAGCACAGACAGTCCTTCTAATCAGCCCCAGCATTTT
CASTDSPSNQPQHF
>TRBJ2-7|-|TRBV3-1/TRBV3-2|17|TRBD1
TGTGCCAGCAGCCCGATCCCCCTAGGGGGCGTCCGATACGAGCAGTACTTC
CASSPIPLGGVRYEQYF
>TRBJ2-1|-|TRBV10-3|14|TRBD2
TGTGCCACTCAAAGGACTAGCTTCTACAATGAGCAGTTCTTC
CATQRTSFYNEQFF
>TRBJ2-7|-|TRBV27|13|TRBD1
TGTGCCAGCAGTTTACAGGGGGCCCACGAGCAGTACTTC
CASSLQGAHEQYF
>TRBJ1-2|once|TRBV28|15|-
TGTGCCAGCAGTTTATCATCCCCTCAAGGAGGGGGCTACACCTTC
CASSLSSPQGGGYTF
>TRBJ2-7|once|TRBV11-2|14|-
TGTGCCAGCAGCTTAGTCCGGGGGAGCTACGAGCAGTACTTC
CASSLVRGSYEQYF
>TRBJ1-5|few|TRBV19|14|TRBD1
TGTGCCAGTAGGGATACAGGGGGCTTTGAGCCCCAGCATTTT
CASRDTGGFEPQHF
>TRBJ2-1|-|TRBV28|15|-
TGTGCCAGCAGTACCGGGACTTTGGGCAACAATGAGCAGTTCTTC
CASSTGTLGNNEQFF
>TRBJ2-7|-|TRBV2|17|TRBD2
TGTGCCAGCAGTCGGACTAGCGGGGGGCTTCCTCCTTACGAGCAGTACTTC
CASSRTSGGLPPYEQYF
>TRBJ2-7|-|TRBV14|11|-
TGTGCCAGCAGCCCTAACTACGAGCAGTACTTC
CASSPNYEQYF
>TRBJ2-7|-|TRBV11-3|14|-
TGTGCCAGCAGCGAGGGAGGGGGGACCTACGAGCAGTACTTC
CASSEGGGTYEQYF
>TRBJ1-2|-|TRBV5-1|15|-
TGCGCCAGCAGCTTGGCGCTGGGGGCGATTAATGGCTACACCTTC
CASSLALGAINGYTF
>TRBJ1-4|-|TRBV11-2|12|-
TGTGCCAGCAGCTTAGACAGGGAAAAACTGTTTTTT
CASSLDREKLFF
>TRBJ1-2|few|TRBV18|14|TRBD1
TGTGCCAGCTCACCCGGGACAGGGGAGTATGGCTACACCTTC
CASSPGTGEYGYTF
>TRBJ1-1|-|TRBV4-3|13|-
TGCGCCAGCAGCCAAGAGATAAGATCGCGCGCTTTCTTT
CASSQEIRSRAFF
>TRBJ2-5|once|TRBV12-3/TRBV12-4|12|-
TGTGCCAGCAGTAGACAGCAAGAGACCCAGTACTTC
CASSRQQETQYF
>TRBJ1-2|-|TRBV2|11|-
TGTGCCAGCACTACGGTTTATGGCTACACCTTC
CASTTVYGYTF
>TRBJ1-5|-|TRBV28|13|-
TGTGCCAGCAGAAATCAGGGAACCCAGCCCCAGCATTTT
CASRNQGTQPQHF
>TRBJ1-2|once|TRBV4-1|16|-
TGCGCCAGCAGCCAAGGCGTACAGGGCGCTAGGAGTGGCTACACCTTC
CASSQGVQGARSGYTF
>TRBJ2-1|-|TRBV3-1/TRBV3-2|15|TRBD2
TGTGCCAGCAGCATCGGGGGGGGCTCCTACAATGAGCAGTTCTTC
CASSIGGGSYNEQFF
>TRBJ1-3|-|TRBV19|15|-
TGTGCCAGTAGTATATCCCTAGCGGCTGGAAACACCATATATTTT
CASSISLAAGNTIYF
>TRBJ1-2|-|TRBV7-2|13|-
TGTGCCAGCAGCTTAGACAACCTAGGAAGCTACACCTTC
CASSLDNLGSYTF
>TRBJ1-1|-|TRBV6-2/TRBV6-3|14|-
TGTGCCAGCAGTTATAGCGGGGCGAACACTGAAGCTTTCTTT
CASSYSGANTEAFF
>TRBJ1-4|few|TRBV6-5|15|TRBD1
TGTGCCAGCCGAGACGGACAGGCGCCTAATGAAAAACTGTTTTTT
CASRDGQAPNEKLFF